Below are 13 T cell receptor beta chains sequenced from a single sample in a study of blood T cell repertoires in COVID-19. Produced via immunoSEQ multiplex PCR; TCRdb's table is partial and in-frame only. The data show about 120,000 clones, approximately 90% seen once. Material for sequencing was peripheral blood. The receptors here all came from a woman aged 50 to 60 with acute or convalescent COVID-19.

The CDR3 reads CASSQDGTGGQETQYF. The DNA for the CDR3 is TGTGCCAGCAGCCAAGATGGGACAGGGGGCCAAGAGACCCAGTACTTC. This rearrangement joins TRBV4-2 to TRBJ2-5, with 11 bases lining up with TRBD1. The germline gives CDR1 LGHNA, CDR2 YNFKEQ. This CDR3 has 16 residues. The V and J ends lost 0 bases and 1 base, in that order; junction bases with no gene match: 1.

This rearrangement joins TRBV11-2 to TRBJ2-5, with D possibly TRBD2 on 5 matching bases. V lost 5 bases, J lost 5 bases, and 21 bases lay in between. Germline V gene sequence: CDR1 SGHAT, CDR2 FQNNGV. The CDR3 loop spans 16 amino acids. The CDR3 sequence: CASSASRVSLLETQYF. Here the CDR3 DNA reads TGTGCCAGCAGCGCTAGCCGGGTCTCCCTTTTGGAGACCCAGTACTTC.

The V call is TRBV19, the J call TRBJ1-2, with 7 positions matching TRBD1. Trimming cost V 7 bases and J 4 bases; bases outside gene matches: 9. This CDR3 has 14 residues. Germline CDR1 LNHDA, CDR2 SQIVND (reference sequence). In DNA, the CDR3 is TGTGCCAGTACCCGCGACAGGGTTGGCTATGGCTACACCTTC. This sequence encodes CASTRDRVGYGYTF.

The rearrangement links TRBV3-1 (or the pseudogene TRBV3-2) to TRBJ2-5; no clear D. Germline assignment: CDR1 LGHDT and CDR2 YNNKEL (reference sequence). This CDR3 spans 14 amino acids. The V end was cut by 2 bases, the J end by 0 bases, with 7 bases between. CDR3 in DNA: TGTGCCAGCAGCCAACTACAGAACCAAGAGACCCAGTACTTC. It encodes CASSQLQNQETQYF.

This clone was counted many times. The rearrangement joins TRBV5-6 to TRBJ1-6; 7 bases are shared with TRBD1. Germline CDR1 reads SGHDT; CDR2 reads YYEEEE. The CDR3 runs to 14 residues. Trimming took 2 bases from V and 5 from J; bases not matched to a gene: 1. The DNA for the CDR3 is TGTGCCAGCAGCTTCACAGGGGATAATTCACCCCTCCACTTT. Translated, it gives CASSFTGDNSPLHF.

This sequence joins TRBV5-1 and TRBJ2-5; 16 nucleotides line up with TRBD2. This CDR3 is 16 amino acids long. Germline V lookup: CDR1 SGHRS, CDR2 YFSETQ. Losses at the gene ends were 4 bases for V and 5 bases for J; bases not matched to a gene: 5. This chain's CDR3 is CASSVGLAGGTETQYF. CDR3 DNA: TGCGCCAGCAGCGTGGGACTAGCGGGGGGGACGGAGACCCAGTACTTC.

The CDR3, as DNA: TGCGCCAGCAGCAGCGGGACTCCGCCAGAGACCCAGTACTTC. Translating it yields CASSSGTPPETQYF. The chain joins TRBV5-1 to TRBJ2-5, with TRBD2 matching 7 bases. V shed 4 bases, J shed 4 bases, and the junction held 7 bases outside the gene matches. This CDR3 has 14 amino acids. Per germline, CDR1 SGHRS and CDR2 YFSETQ.

Comments on this clone: Germline is not matched at one junction end, which may reflect a read error. The chain uses TRBV7-9 and TRBJ2-3; tentative D call: TRBD2 (6 bases). Germline CDR1 is SEHNR and CDR2 is FQNEAQ (reference sequence). The CDR3 loop spans 17 amino acids. As DNA, the CDR3 is TGTGCCAGCAGCCTAGCTTTAGGTGGCGGGGGCACAGATACGCAGTATTTT. Its translation: CASSLALGGGGTDTQYF.

This chain uses TRBV27 with TRBJ2-3; D is possibly TRBD2 (6 bases). The CDR3 is 15 amino acids. V lost 1 base to trimming and J lost 5 bases, with 13 bases between them. Per germline, CDR1 MNHEY and CDR2 SMNVEV (reference sequence). The CDR3 region has the DNA TGTGCCAGCAGTTTATTCGGGGGACCCGGAGATACGCAGTATTTT. This encodes CASSLFGGPGDTQYF.

This chain connects TRBV7-2 to TRBJ2-5; 8 positions match TRBD2. This CDR3 has 15 amino acids. V dropped 1 base and J dropped 10; count of bases not matched to a gene: 11. Germline V lookup: CDR1 SGHTA, CDR2 FQGNSA. CDR3 DNA sequence: TGTGCCAGCAGCTTAGGTTTGGCGGGGGGATTGATCCAGTACTTC. It specifies CASSLGLAGGLIQYF.

The rearrangement joins TRBV6-5 to TRBJ1-1; perhaps TRBD1 as D (6 bases). The CDR3 runs to 14 residues. With 8 bases removed from V and 4 bases from J, the gap between germline ends came to 17 bases. From germline, CDR1 is MNHEY and CDR2 SVGAGI. In nucleotides, the CDR3 is TGTGCCAGCTCCTGGACAGTGACGAGCACTGAAGCTTTCTTT. This sequence encodes CASSWTVTSTEAFF.

The chain joins TRBV11-2 to TRBJ2-3, with 13 bases lining up with TRBD2. This CDR3 spans 16 amino acids. Germline loops: CDR1 SGHAT, CDR2 FQNNGV. The J segment lost 4 bases and the V segment lost 4 bases, leaving 5 bases of the junction unmatched. CDR3 amino acids: CASSSSGLAGADTQYF. The CDR3 coding sequence is TGTGCCAGCAGCTCCTCCGGACTAGCGGGAGCAGATACGCAGTATTTT.

The chain employs TRBV7-7 and TRBJ2-6; perhaps TRBD2 as D (6 bases). The ends were cut back, 4 bases at V and 0 bases at J, with 10 bases in the middle. CDR3 length equals 16 residues. Germline CDR1 and CDR2: SSHAT and FNYEAQ (reference sequence). The CDR3 DNA follows: TGTGCCAGCAGCTCCATCGGGGGCTCTGGGGCCAACGTCCTGACTTTC. It yields the protein CASSSIGGSGANVLTF.